A single sample gave rise to the 30 T cell receptor beta chains below, sequenced in a study of T-cell memory formation after mild COVID-19. TCRdb independently ran MiXCR on the 5' RACE reads; one entry per CDR3 protein. The data contain roughly 350,000 distinct CDR3 sequences, about 21% of them singletons. The sample consisted of PBMCs or a T cell subset sorted from them (not recorded which). The receptors here all came from an adult woman who had mild COVID-19 (a few samples of this study predate the infection). Cell type and time point are not known.

This sequence joins TRBV3-1 and TRBJ2-1, with D hard to call. V lost 3 bases to trimming and J lost 10 bases, with 13 bases between them. The CDR3 is 13 residues long. The germline gives CDR1 LGHDT, CDR2 YNNKEL (reference sequence). This CDR3 reads CASSQWVGAEQFF. As DNA, the CDR3 is TGTGCCAGCAGCCAGTGGGTTGGAGCAGAGCAGTTCTTC.

This clonotype was recorded a few times. The chain has TRBV5-5 and TRBJ1-1; D gene ambiguous. Trimming removed 0 bases from V and 6 bases from J, with 9 bases in between. Germline V gene data show CDR1 as SGHKS and CDR2 as YYEKEE (reference sequence). This CDR3 has 13 amino acids. CDR3 nucleotide sequence: TGTGCCAGCAGCTTGGTTTCGGTTGCTGAAGCTTTCTTT. It is translated as CASSLVSVAEAFF.

This clonotype occurred a few times. The rearrangement links TRBV7-9 to TRBJ2-7; TRBD1 agrees at 8 bases. Trimming at V came to 3 bases and at J to 6 bases, leaving 7 bases not matched to a gene. The CDR3 has 14 amino acids. Germline V gene lookup returns CDR1 SEHNR and CDR2 FQNEAQ (reference sequence). The DNA of the CDR3 is TGTGCCAGCAGCTTGAGAGACAGGGGCGGCGAGCAGTACTTC. It specifies CASSLRDRGGEQYF. The full variable domain, its missing parts supplied by reference TRBV7-9 and TRBJ2-7, is DTGVSQNPRHKITKRGQNVTFRCDPISEHNRLYWYRQTLGQGPEFLTYFQNEAQLEKSRLLSDRFSAERPKGSFSTLEIQRTEQGDSAMYLCASSLRDRGGEQYFGPGTRLTVT.

The rearrangement uses TRBV5-1 and TRBJ1-1, with D uncertain. V gave up 5 bases and J gave up 0 bases, with 14 bases separating them. The germline V gene has CDR1 SGHRS and CDR2 YFSETQ. The length of the CDR3 is 15 residues. The chain's CDR3 is CASRRTATMNTEAFF. The CDR3 DNA sequence: TGCGCCAGCAGAAGGACGGCCACGATGAACACTGAAGCTTTCTTT. The variable domain in full, with the rest retrieved from reference TRBV5-1 and TRBJ1-1, is KAGVTQTPRYLIKTRGQQVTLSCSPISGHRSVSWYQQTPGQGLQFLFEYFSETQRNKGNFPGRFSGRQFSNSRSEMNVSTLELGDSALYLCASRRTATMNTEAFFGQGTRLTVV.

The chain couples TRBV4-2 to TRBJ2-5; D may be TRBD2 (5 bases). Between the trimmed V and J ends, which lost 5 bases and 4 bases, there was a span of 11 bases. Germline values: CDR1 LGHNA, CDR2 YNFKEQ. The CDR3 is 13 amino acids. As DNA, the CDR3 is TGTGCCAGCAGCGGAAGCGAGGGAGAGACCCAGTACTTC. The encoded protein is CASSGSEGETQYF.

This clonotype was detected a few times. This rearrangement joins TRBV24-1 to TRBJ2-1; weak D call: TRBD1 (6 bases). This CDR3 is built from 13 residues. Trimming stripped 5 bases from V and 7 bases from J, with 11 bases between. CDR1 and CDR2 (germline): KGHDR, SFDVKD. The CDR3 DNA follows: TGTGCCACCAGTGTTACAGGGTTAAATGAGCAGTTCTTC. Residues: CATSVTGLNEQFF.

This clonotype was counted between two and nine times. The chain uses TRBV15 and TRBJ2-3; possibly TRBD1 for D (6 bases). The V gene's germline CDR1 is LNHNV and CDR2 YYDKDF (reference sequence). The CDR3 has 17 residues. V shed 5 bases and J shed 4 bases, with 22 bases lying between them. CDR3 DNA: TGTGCCACCAGCTTCACCGCCCGACAGGTAGGGCCAGATACGCAGTATTTT. Residues: CATSFTARQVGPDTQYF.

DNA for the CDR3: TGCAGCGTCCTTCCAATAGCCAAAAACATTCAGTACTTC. Translated, it gives CSVLPIAKNIQYF. V usage is TRBV29-1 and J usage is TRBJ2-4; D is uncertain. V gave up 6 bases and J gave up 0 bases, with 9 bases separating them. CDR3 length equals 13 residues. From germline, CDR1 is SQVTM and CDR2 ANQGSEA.

This clonotype appeared many times. This rearrangement joins TRBV24-1 to TRBJ2-1; TRBD2 aligns across 8 bases. The CDR3 totals 16 residues. V was clipped by 3 bases and J by 5 bases; unmatched bases: 8. CDR1 and CDR2 (germline): KGHDR, SFDVKD. Here the CDR3 DNA reads TGTGCCACCAGTGATCGGATGGGGACTAGAGACAATGAGCAGTTCTTC. This gives the protein CATSDRMGTRDNEQFF.

This chain joins TRBV9 and TRBJ2-1; a possible D gene is TRBD2 (7 bases). The germline V and J ends were trimmed by 4 bases and 0 bases, with 14 bases remaining between them. Looked up from germline, CDR1 is SGDLS and CDR2 is YYNGEE. The CDR3 has 16 residues. The CDR3 spells CASSPPGGHSYNEQFF. The DNA of the CDR3 is TGTGCCAGCAGCCCCCCGGGGGGCCACTCCTACAATGAGCAGTTCTTC.

The chain couples TRBV7-9 to TRBJ1-1; 9 bases are shared with TRBD1. Germline V gene data show CDR1 as SEHNR and CDR2 as FQNEAQ (reference sequence). V lost 2 bases and J lost 6; bases outside the gene matches: 13. The CDR3 is made up of 17 amino acids. CDR3 in amino acids: CASSLNYRGPTVPEAFF. The CDR3 DNA is TGTGCCAGCAGCTTAAACTACAGGGGGCCTACGGTCCCTGAAGCTTTCTTT. The entire variable domain, with the rest obtained from reference TRBV7-9 and TRBJ1-1, is as follows: DTGVSQNPRHKITKRGQNVTFRCDPISEHNRLYWYRQTLGQGPEFLTYFQNEAQLEKSRLLSDRFSAERPKGSFSTLEIQRTEQGDSAMYLCASSLNYRGPTVPEAFFGQGTRLTVV.

The chain links TRBV2 to TRBJ2-2; no clear D. CDR1 and CDR2 (germline): SNHLY, FYNNEI. Trimming pared 6 bases from V and 6 bases from J, leaving 11 bases between. This CDR3 is built from 13 residues. Here the CDR3 reads CASRRLAAGELFF. In nucleotides, the CDR3 is TGTGCCAGCAGAAGATTGGCGGCCGGGGAGCTGTTTTTT.

The V and J genes are TRBV11-3 and TRBJ1-1; D might be TRBD1 (5 bases). Germline V gene data show CDR1 as SGHNT and CDR2 as YENEEA. V dropped 1 base and J dropped 4 bases, with 10 bases sitting between them. There are 14 residues in the CDR3. Here the CDR3 reads CASSLGRGSTEAFF. The CDR3 coding sequence is TGTGCCAGCAGCTTAGGACGGGGGAGCACTGAAGCTTTCTTT. Full variable domain (remainder filled in from reference TRBV11-3 and TRBJ1-1): EAGVVQSPRYKIIEKKQPVAFWCNPISGHNTLYWYLQNLGQGPELLIRYENEEAVDDSQLPKDRFSAERLKGVDSTLKIQPAELGDSAVYLCASSLGRGSTEAFFGQGTRLTVV.

V gene TRBV7-6 combines with J gene TRBJ2-7; D gene uncertain. CDR1 is SGHVS and CDR2 is FNYEAQ in the germline V gene. Trimming shortened V by 5 bases and J by 6 bases, and 20 bases separated the two germline ends. The CDR3 is 15 residues long. The CDR3 DNA reads as TGTGCCAGCAGCACCACTTACCGCTCGGGTGGCGAGCAGTACTTC. Encoded protein: CASSTTYRSGGEQYF.

The V gene is TRBV12-3 or TRBV12-4, the J gene TRBJ2-5; a possible D gene is TRBD2 (7 bases). The length of the CDR3 is 15 residues. Trimming pared 3 bases from V and 5 bases from J, leaving 16 bases between. CDR3 protein: CASSLGGRDRETQYF. The CDR3 DNA is TGTGCCAGCAGTTTGGGGGGGCGCGACAGGGAGACCCAGTACTTC.

This clonotype was found many times. CDR3 protein: CASSVGQETQYF. CDR3 in DNA: TGTGCCAGCAGCGTAGGGCAAGAGACCCAGTACTTC. The V call is TRBV9, the J call TRBJ2-5; D gene ambiguous. The CDR3 consists of 12 residues. From germline, CDR1 is SGDLS and CDR2 YYNGEE. The ends were cut back, 0 bases at V and 2 bases at J, with 2 bases in the middle.

This clonotype was seen a few times. This chain links TRBV24-1 with TRBJ2-5; 10 bases map to TRBD1. Germline loops: CDR1 KGHDR, CDR2 SFDVKD. This CDR3 contains 16 residues. The J segment lost 4 bases and the V segment lost 3 bases, leaving 7 bases of the junction unmatched. This CDR3 reads CATSDPQGQGVETQYF. Written as DNA, the CDR3 is TGTGCCACCAGTGATCCCCAAGGACAGGGGGTAGAGACCCAGTACTTC.

CDR3 DNA: TGTGCCAGCTCACCCGGGACCGCGAAGAACATTCAGTACTTC. This codes for CASSPGTAKNIQYF. The J gene is TRBJ2-4, the V gene TRBV18; tentatively, D is TRBD1 or TRBD2 (5 bases each). The length of the CDR3 is 14 residues. The germline V and J ends were trimmed by 3 bases and 7 bases, with 13 bases remaining between them. Germline assignment: CDR1 KGHSH and CDR2 LQKENI. Supplemented by reference TRBV18 and TRBJ2-4, the full variable domain reads NAGVMQNPRHLVRRRGQEARLRCSPMKGHSHVYWYRQLPEEGLKFMVYLQKENIIDESGMPKERFSAEFPKEGPSILRIQQVVRGDSAAYFCASSPGTAKNIQYFGAGTRLSVL.

Many counts were recorded for this clonotype. The J gene is TRBJ2-3, the V gene TRBV3-1; D uncertain. The CDR3 consists of 14 residues. Germline CDR1 LGHDT, CDR2 YNNKEL (reference sequence). The V end was cut by 2 bases, the J end by 0 bases, with 6 bases between. Here the CDR3 DNA reads TGTGCCAGCAGCCAAATAGGGAGCACAGATACGCAGTATTTT. Translation: CASSQIGSTDTQYF.

This chain connects TRBV21-1 to TRBJ1-6; the table's D call, TRBD1, has no DNA check behind it. TRBV21-1 is reported as a pseudogene. This CDR3 comprises 18 residues. The CDR3 bases are TGTGCCAGCAGCCCACACTTCCACCGGGACAGGGGTAATTCACCCCTCCACTTT. Its translation is CASSPHFHRDRGNSPLHF.

This clonotype was seen a handful of times. The gene calls are TRBV5-1 and TRBJ2-7; 7 nucleotides match TRBD2. V gave up 4 bases and J gave up 2 bases; unmatched junction bases: 6. The V gene's germline CDR1 is SGHRS and CDR2 YFSETQ. The CDR3 spans 14 residues. CDR3 sequence (DNA): TGCGCCAGCAGCCGGTTGGGAGGGACCTACGAGCAGTACTTC. Amino acids: CASSRLGGTYEQYF. The whole variable domain, remainder taken from reference TRBV5-1 and TRBJ2-7, is KAGVTQTPRYLIKTRGQQVTLSCSPISGHRSVSWYQQTPGQGLQFLFEYFSETQRNKGNFPGRFSGRQFSNSRSEMNVSTLELGDSALYLCASSRLGGTYEQYFGPGTRLTVT.

This clonotype was detected only a few times. The rearrangement links TRBV30 to TRBJ1-1, with 7 bases lining up with TRBD1. CDR1 GTSNPN and CDR2 SVGIG come from the germline V gene (reference sequence). The CDR3 covers 14 residues. V lost 4 bases and J lost 1; bases outside the gene matches: 6. As DNA, the CDR3 is TGTGCCTGGACCCGGGACAGCTGGAACACTGAAGCTTTCTTT. It encodes CAWTRDSWNTEAFF. Based on the CDR3 plus reference TRBV30 and TRBJ1-1, the full variable domain is SQTIHQWPATLVQPVGSPLSLECTVEGTSNPNLYWYRQAAGRGLQLLFYSVGIGQISSEVPQNLSASRPQDRQFILSSKKLLLSDSGFYLCAWTRDSWNTEAFFGQGTRLTVV.

This clonotype has at least ten counts. The rearrangement joins TRBV12-3 or TRBV12-4 to TRBJ1-5; D ambiguous. Between the trimmed V and J ends, which lost 3 bases and 5 bases, there was a span of 14 bases. This CDR3 is built from 15 residues. The CDR3 bases are TGTGCCAGCAGTTTTAGGGCACAATACGATCAGCCCCAGCATTTT. Amino acid sequence: CASSFRAQYDQPQHF.

This clonotype was counted ten times or more. The gene calls are TRBV6-5 and TRBJ1-2; 7 bases agree with TRBD1. CDR1 and CDR2 (germline): MNHEY, SVGAGI. The CDR3 has 15 amino acids. The V segment lost 6 bases and the J segment 4 bases; nucleotides outside the gene matches: 11. The CDR3 is CASSFRRQGLYGYTF. The CDR3 bases are TGTGCCAGCAGCTTTCGGAGACAGGGACTCTATGGCTACACCTTC.

V is TRBV4-1 and J is TRBJ2-1; D may match TRBD1 or TRBD2 (5 bases each). The V end was cut by 4 bases, the J end by 0 bases, with 25 bases between. Germline lookup yields CDR1 MGHRA and CDR2 YSYEKL. The CDR3 length is 20 residues. CDR3 region: CASSPSGTRAKLSSYNEQFF. In nucleotides, the CDR3 is TGCGCCAGCAGCCCCTCCGGGACCCGTGCAAAACTTAGCTCCTACAATGAGCAGTTCTTC.

This clonotype was detected only once. The genes are TRBV7-6 and TRBJ1-1; 7 bases are shared with TRBD1. V lost 1 base, J lost 5 bases, and 7 bases stayed unmatched. The germline gives CDR1 SGHVS, CDR2 FNYEAQ. The CDR3 runs 15 residues. This chain's CDR3 is CASSLERGLGTEAFF. Written as DNA, the CDR3 is TGTGCCAGCAGCTTAGAAAGGGGGCTGGGGACTGAAGCTTTCTTT.

This clonotype showed up many times. The chain uses TRBV3-1 and TRBJ2-5; no clear D. CDR1 is LGHDT and CDR2 is YNNKEL in the germline V gene (reference sequence). The V and J ends lost 4 bases and 5 bases respectively, with 14 bases between them. The CDR3 runs to 14 residues. CDR3 in DNA: TGTGCCAGCAGCCTCACAACGGATCTTGAGACCCAGTACTTC. Its protein is CASSLTTDLETQYF.

This clonotype has more than one count but fewer than ten. The V gene is TRBV4-3, the J gene TRBJ1-5; D gene unclear. The V gene lost 0 bases and the J gene lost 10 bases, with 10 bases spanning the gap. The CDR3 contains 13 residues. Germline lookup yields CDR1 LGHNA and CDR2 YSLEER. CDR3 nucleotide sequence: TGCGCCAGCAGCCAAGATCAAGGATTTCCCCAGCATTTT. It specifies CASSQDQGFPQHF.

The chain is built from TRBV7-9 and TRBJ2-1; 9 bases are shared with TRBD2. Germline V gives CDR1 SEHNR, CDR2 FQNEAQ (reference sequence). The length of the CDR3 is 17 residues. The V gene end was trimmed by 0 bases and the J gene end by 5 bases; junction bases not matched to a gene: 8. CDR3 protein: CASSLAEAGGFHNEQFF. Written as DNA, the CDR3 is TGTGCCAGCAGCTTAGCCGAAGCGGGGGGTTTCCACAATGAGCAGTTCTTC.

This chain uses TRBV27 with TRBJ2-1; tentatively, D is TRBD1 (5 bases). Germline CDR1 reads MNHEY; CDR2 reads SMNVEV (reference sequence). V lost 4 bases and J 3 bases, leaving 10 bases between the germline ends. The CDR3 runs to 14 residues. Here the CDR3 DNA reads TGTGCCAGCAGTTCAGACAGATTCTACAATGAGCAGTTCTTC. Translation: CASSSDRFYNEQFF.